This is a list of T cell receptor beta chains from one sample in a study of shared clonotypes between healthy human individuals. Method: immunoSEQ multiplex PCR; TCRdb's copy keeps in-frame clones and lacks some. Of hundreds of thousands of clones listed, roughly 70% are singletons. The sample was memory CD4+ T cells sorted from blood. Receptors were obtained from a woman aged 25 to 39 in good health. Each CDR3 is given with its conserved first and last residue. D genes are given only for firm matches. Not every row has a clone size; where given, it reads once, few, many or a size class.

abundance | d_gene | j_gene | v_gene | CDR3aa | CDR3nt
. | TRBD1 | TRBJ1-5 | TRBV7-9 | CASSPEMTGVQPQHF | TGTGCCAGCAGCCCTGAAATGACAGGGGTTCAGCCCCAGCATTTT
. | TRBD2 | TRBJ2-1 | TRBV19 | CASGTSGRNFYNEQFF | TGTGCCAGTGGAACTAGCGGGAGGAACTTCTACAATGAGCAGTTCTTC
few | . | TRBJ2-5 | TRBV19 | CASSIGGRVETQYF | TGTGCCAGTAGTATAGGAGGCAGGGTCGAGACCCAGTACTTC
few | TRBD2 | TRBJ2-3 | TRBV7-9 | CASSFLTSGTRDTQYF | TGTGCCAGCAGCTTCCTGACTAGCGGGACCCGAGATACGCAGTATTTT
. | TRBD2 | TRBJ2-5 | TRBV30 | CAWSVLALETQYF | TGTGCCTGGAGTGTACTAGCGCTAGAGACCCAGTACTTC
. | TRBD1 | TRBJ2-5 | TRBV28 | CASSYRGRQETQYF | TGTGCCAGCAGTTACAGGGGGAGGCAAGAGACCCAGTACTTC
. | TRBD1 | TRBJ1-4 | TRBV5-1 | CASSLGDRDYEKLFF | TGCGCCAGCAGCTTGGGGGACAGGGACTACGAAAAACTGTTTTTT
. | TRBD1 | TRBJ1-5 | TRBV28 | CASRPPGGLQPQHF | TGTGCCAGCAGACCGCCAGGGGGCCTTCAGCCCCAGCATTTT
. | TRBD2 | TRBJ2-1 | TRBV4-2 | CASSQGLAGNYNEQFF | TGTGCCAGCAGCCAGGGACTAGCGGGAAACTACAATGAGCAGTTCTTC
few | . | TRBJ1-3 | TRBV12-5 | CASGLSNSGMVYF | TGTGCTAGTGGTTTGTCCAACTCAGGGATGGTGTATTTT
. | . | TRBJ2-2 | TRBV2 | CASRGPAVTGELFF | TGTGCCAGCAGAGGGCCCGCCGTAACCGGGGAGCTGTTTTTT
once | TRBD1 | TRBJ1-4 | TRBV9 | CASSVGDRHGEKLFF | TGTGCCAGCAGCGTAGGGGACAGGCACGGGGAAAAACTGTTTTTT
. | . | TRBJ2-7 | TRBV9 | CASSVGQETSYEQYF | TGTGCCAGCAGCGTAGGGCAGGAGACTTCCTACGAGCAGTACTTC
. | TRBD1 | TRBJ2-2 | TRBV7-7 | CASSPGQGITGELFF | TGTGCCAGCAGCCCCGGACAGGGAATCACCGGGGAGCTGTTTTTT
. | . | TRBJ1-4 | TRBV7-9 | CASSLTGTTNEKLFF | TGTGCCAGCAGCTTAACGGGAACGACTAATGAAAAACTGTTTTTT
. | . | TRBJ2-2 | TRBV27 | CASSFGEQRYTGELFF | TGTGCCAGCAGTTTTGGTGAACAGCGATACACCGGGGAGCTGTTTTTT
. | . | TRBJ2-7 | TRBV4-2 | CASSQERTAVGYEQYF | TGTGCCAGCAGCCAAGAACGGACGGCGGTGGGGTACGAGCAGTACTTC
. | . | TRBJ2-4 | TRBV18 | CASSPPTKNIQYF | TGTGCCAGCTCACCACCGACCAAAAACATTCAGTACTTC
. | TRBD1 | TRBJ1-5 | TRBV7-2 | CASSPQGRTTNQPQHF | TGTGCCAGCAGCCCACAGGGGCGGACAACCAATCAGCCCCAGCATTTT
. | TRBD1 | TRBJ1-5 | TRBV27 | CASSPWGQGGHQPQHF | TGTGCCAGCAGTCCCTGGGGACAGGGCGGGCACCAGCCCCAGCATTTT
. | . | TRBJ1-3 | TRBV7-9 | CASSLTPTASGNTIYF | TGTGCCAGCAGCTTAACCCCGACAGCCTCTGGAAACACCATATATTTT
. | TRBD2 | TRBJ2-1 | TRBV2 | CASSIGTTITARGFF | TGTGCCAGCAGTATCGGGACTACCATAACCGCCCGAGGGTTCTTC
. | . | TRBJ1-3 | TRBV10-2 | CASRTQAPGNTIYF | TGCGCCAGCAGGACTCAGGCCCCTGGAAACACCATATATTTT
. | . | TRBJ2-1 | TRBV5-1 | CASSLDSVGYNEQFF | TGCGCCAGCAGCTTGGATAGCGTTGGCTACAATGAGCAGTTCTTC
. | TRBD2 | TRBJ2-3 | TRBV29-1 | CSVVRGSADTQYF | TGCAGCGTTGTTCGCGGGAGTGCAGATACGCAGTATTTT
. | TRBD1 | TRBJ1-3 | TRBV28 | CASSPGQGLPSGNTIYF | TGTGCCAGCAGCCCGGGACAGGGCCTACCCTCTGGAAACACCATATATTTT
. | TRBD1 | TRBJ2-7 | TRBV7-9 | CASSLGGQGSYEQYF | TGTGCCAGCAGCTTAGGGGGACAGGGCTCCTACGAGCAGTACTTC
. | . | TRBJ2-4 | TRBV9 | CASSVADQIKNIQYF | TGTGCCAGCAGCGTAGCAGACCAAATAAAAAACATTCAGTACTTC
. | TRBD1 | TRBJ2-1 | TRBV28 | CASRLGQASYYNEQFF | TGTGCCAGCAGGCTCGGACAGGCCTCGTATTACAATGAGCAGTTCTTC
. | TRBD2 | TRBJ2-4 | TRBV5-1 | CASSLGTSGEGIQYF | TGCGCCAGCAGCTTGGGCACTAGCGGCGAAGGCATTCAGTACTTC
. | . | TRBJ1-4 | TRBV7-6 | CASSAEGPGEKLFF | TGTGCCAGCAGTGCTGAGGGGCCCGGAGAAAAACTGTTTTTT
. | TRBD1 | TRBJ2-1 | TRBV7-2 | CASSTTGTGYNEQFF | TGTGCCAGCAGCACGACCGGGACAGGCTACAATGAGCAGTTCTTC
few | TRBD2 | TRBJ2-4 | TRBV11-3 | CASSLGTSVGIQYF | TGTGCCAGCAGCTTAGGGACTAGCGTTGGCATTCAGTACTTC
few | TRBD2 | TRBJ2-1 | TRBV28 | CASSPPPQAGMYNEQFF | TGTGCCAGCAGTCCCCCCCCGCAAGCGGGAATGTACAATGAGCAGTTCTTC
few | . | TRBJ1-5 | TRBV6-5 | CASSRVDSGQPQHF | TGTGCCAGCAGCAGGGTTGATTCAGGACAGCCCCAGCATTTT
. | . | TRBJ1-1 | TRBV2 | CASRQQGLGEAFF | TGTGCCAGCAGGCAACAGGGTTTAGGTGAAGCTTTCTTT
. | . | TRBJ2-7 | TRBV11-2 | CASSRLSDSYEQYF | TGTGCCAGCAGCCGTCTTAGCGACTCCTACGAGCAGTACTTC
. | . | TRBJ1-5 | TRBV20-1 | CSEACQPQHF | TGCAGTGAAGCTTGTCAGCCCCAGCATTTT
. | TRBD1 | TRBJ2-2 | TRBV7-9 | CASSWGQGNTGELFF | TGTGCCAGCAGCTGGGGACAGGGCAACACCGGGGAGCTGTTTTTT
. | . | TRBJ1-5 | TRBV19 | CASRERNSNQPQHF | TGTGCCAGTAGAGAAAGGAATAGCAATCAGCCCCAGCATTTT
. | TRBD1 | TRBJ2-1 | TRBV6-5 | CASSWTGGSYNEQFF | TGTGCCAGCAGTTGGACAGGGGGCTCTTACAATGAGCAGTTCTTC
few | TRBD1 | TRBJ2-7 | TRBV11-2 | CASTRTGLYEQYF | TGTGCCAGCACCCGGACAGGGCTCTACGAGCAGTACTTC
. | . | TRBJ1-4 | TRBV7-9 | CASSLAGRDCEKLFF | TGTGCCAGCAGCTTAGCGGGCAGGGATTGTGAAAAACTGTTTTTT
. | TRBD2 | TRBJ2-7 | TRBV30 | CAHSSGSIYEQYF | TGTGCCCATTCAAGCGGGAGTATCTACGAGCAGTACTTC
few | TRBD1 | TRBJ2-4 | TRBV7-2 | CASSSDRGNIQYF | TGTGCCAGCAGCTCGGACAGGGGAAACATTCAGTACTTC
medium-sized | . | TRBJ2-7 | TRBV19 | CASRRTLNYEQYF | TGTGCCAGTAGGAGGACTTTAAACTACGAGCAGTACTTC
few | . | TRBJ1-2 | TRBV18 | CASSPLAEGFAGYTF | TGTGCCAGCTCACCGCTGGCGGAAGGGTTTGCCGGCTACACCTTC
. | . | TRBJ1-3 | TRBV6-1 | CASSVHLESGNTIYF | TGTGCCAGCAGTGTACACCTAGAATCTGGAAACACCATATATTTT
. | TRBD1 | TRBJ2-7 | TRBV18 | CASSPPTDRVGQYF | TGTGCCAGCTCACCCCCGACCGACAGGGTCGGGCAGTACTTC
once | . | TRBJ2-7 | TRBV27 | CASSLLRREAYEQYF | TGTGCCAGCAGTCTCCTACGGCGGGAAGCCTACGAGCAGTACTTC
. | TRBD1 | TRBJ2-2 | TRBV6-6 | CASSPTGVTSTGELFF | TGTGCCAGCAGTCCCACAGGGGTTACTAGTACCGGGGAGCTGTTTTTT
. | . | TRBJ1-6 | TRBV30 | CAWSVDGGKSPLHF | TGTGCCTGGAGTGTGGACGGGGGCAAATCACCCCTCCACTTT
. | . | TRBJ2-7 | TRBV19 | CASTDRGAGREQYF | TGTGCCAGTACTGATCGCGGGGCGGGGAGAGAGCAGTACTTC
. | TRBD1 | TRBJ1-1 | TRBV11-2 | CASSSNQGQSSEAFF | TGTGCCAGCAGCTCAAACCAGGGACAGAGTTCCGAAGCTTTCTTT
. | TRBD1 | TRBJ2-7 | TRBV6-7 | CASSYTGQGSNRCEISSYEQYF | TGTGCCAGCAGTTACACGGGACAGGGCTCAAACCGCTGCGAAATAAGCTCCTACGAGCAGTACTTC